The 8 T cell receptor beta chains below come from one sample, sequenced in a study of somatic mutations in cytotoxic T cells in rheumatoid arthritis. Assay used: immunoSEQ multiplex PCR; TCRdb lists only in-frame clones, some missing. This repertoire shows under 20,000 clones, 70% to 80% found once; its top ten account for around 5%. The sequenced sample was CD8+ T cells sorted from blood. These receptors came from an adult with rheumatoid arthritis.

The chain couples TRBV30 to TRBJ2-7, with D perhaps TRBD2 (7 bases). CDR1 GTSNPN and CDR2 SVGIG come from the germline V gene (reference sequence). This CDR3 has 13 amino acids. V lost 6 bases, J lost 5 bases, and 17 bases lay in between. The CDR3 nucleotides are TGTGCCTGCCAGTGGGGGGGGGCGGACGAGCAGTACTTC. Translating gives CACQWGGADEQYF.

CDR3 in DNA: TGTGCCACCAGCAGAGGACTGACAGGGGGCGAAAAAGAACTGTTTTTT. As protein: CATSRGLTGGEKELFF. The J gene is TRBJ1-4, the V gene TRBV15; 10 positions agree with TRBD1. The CDR3 is 16 residues long. Germline V gene sequence: CDR1 LNHNV, CDR2 YYDKDF (reference sequence). With 1 base clipped from V and 12 bases from J, the junction kept 11 bases outside the gene matches. Full variable domain (missing parts from reference TRBV15 and TRBJ1-4): DAMVIQNPRYQVTQFGKPVTLSCSQTLNHNVMYWYQQKSSQAPKLLFHYYDKDFNNEADTPDNFQSRRPNTSFCFLDIRSPGLGDTAMYLCATSRGLTGGEKELFFGSGTQLSVL.

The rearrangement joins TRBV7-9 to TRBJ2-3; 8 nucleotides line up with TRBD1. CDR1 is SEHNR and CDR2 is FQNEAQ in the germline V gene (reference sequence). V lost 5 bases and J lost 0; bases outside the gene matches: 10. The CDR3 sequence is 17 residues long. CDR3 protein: CASSGKKTGASTDTQYF. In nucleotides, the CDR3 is TGTGCCAGCAGCGGGAAAAAGACAGGGGCTAGCACAGATACGCAGTATTTT.

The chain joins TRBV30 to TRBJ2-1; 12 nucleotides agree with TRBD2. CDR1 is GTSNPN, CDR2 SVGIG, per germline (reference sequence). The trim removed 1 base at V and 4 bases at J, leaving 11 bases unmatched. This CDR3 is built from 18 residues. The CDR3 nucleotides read TGTGCCTGGAGTGGGTGGACTAGCGGGGACCAAGGGTACAATGAGCAGTTCTTC. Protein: CAWSGWTSGDQGYNEQFF.

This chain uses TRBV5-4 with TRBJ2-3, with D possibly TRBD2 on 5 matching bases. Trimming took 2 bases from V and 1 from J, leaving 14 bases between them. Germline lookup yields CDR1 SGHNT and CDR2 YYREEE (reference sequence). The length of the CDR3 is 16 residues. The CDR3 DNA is TGTGCCAGCAGCTTCAGAGGGAGAGTCGGCACAGATACGCAGTATTTT. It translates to CASSFRGRVGTDTQYF.

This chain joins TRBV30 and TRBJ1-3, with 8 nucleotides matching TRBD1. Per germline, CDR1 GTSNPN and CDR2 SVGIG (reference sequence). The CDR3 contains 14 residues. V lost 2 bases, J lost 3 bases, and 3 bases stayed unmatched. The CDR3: CAWSLGTGGNTIYF. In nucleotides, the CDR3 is TGTGCCTGGAGTCTCGGGACAGGTGGAAACACCATATATTTT.

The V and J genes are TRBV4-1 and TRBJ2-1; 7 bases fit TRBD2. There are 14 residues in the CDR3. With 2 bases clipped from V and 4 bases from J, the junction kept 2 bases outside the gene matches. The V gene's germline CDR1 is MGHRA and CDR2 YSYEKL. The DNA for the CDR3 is TGCGCCAGCAGCCAACCGGGGGGTTACAATGAGCAGTTCTTC. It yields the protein CASSQPGGYNEQFF.

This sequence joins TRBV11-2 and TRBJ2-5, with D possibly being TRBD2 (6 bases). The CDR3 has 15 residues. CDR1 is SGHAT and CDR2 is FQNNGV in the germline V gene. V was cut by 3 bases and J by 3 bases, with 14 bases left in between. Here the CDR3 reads CASSFRPGAKETQYF. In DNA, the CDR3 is TGTGCCAGCAGCTTTCGACCGGGAGCCAAAGAGACCCAGTACTTC.